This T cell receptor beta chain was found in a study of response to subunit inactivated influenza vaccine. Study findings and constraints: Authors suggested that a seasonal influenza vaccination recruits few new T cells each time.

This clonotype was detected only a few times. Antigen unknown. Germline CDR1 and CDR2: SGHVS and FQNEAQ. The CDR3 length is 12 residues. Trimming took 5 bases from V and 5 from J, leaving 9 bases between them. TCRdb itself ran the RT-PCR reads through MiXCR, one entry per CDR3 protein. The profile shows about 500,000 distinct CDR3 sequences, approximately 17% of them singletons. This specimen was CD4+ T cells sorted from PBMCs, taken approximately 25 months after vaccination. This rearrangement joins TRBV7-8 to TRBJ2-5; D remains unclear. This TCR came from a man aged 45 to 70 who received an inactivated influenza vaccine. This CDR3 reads CASSLSMETQYF. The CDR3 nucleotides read TGTGCCAGCAGCCTATCTATGGAGACCCAGTACTTC. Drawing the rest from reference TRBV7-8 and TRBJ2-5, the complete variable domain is GAGVSQSPRYKVAKRGQDVALRCDPISGHVSLFWYQQALGQGPEFLTYFQNEAQLDKSGLPSDRFFAERPEGSVSTLKIQRTQQEDSAVYLCASSLSMETQYFGPGTRLLVL.